The 2 T cell receptor beta chains listed next were all sequenced from one sample in a study of human versus mouse CDR3 diversity and MHC coevolution. Only in-frame clones appear in the TCRdb table, and some are missing; sequencing was by immunoSEQ multiplex PCR. The sample shows 50,000 to 65,000 clones, roughly 94% of them seen only once. The source material was naive CD4+ T cells from blood. The subset was: CD45RO-negative CD62L-positive naive CD4 T cells. Source of these receptors: a person aged 55 to 70 in good health.

The V call is TRBV11-2, the J call TRBJ1-1; maybe TRBD1 (5 bases). The germline CDR1 and CDR2 sequences are SGHAT and FQNNGV. V lost 5 bases to trimming and J lost 3 bases, with 16 bases between them. The CDR3 is made up of 15 amino acids. This CDR3 is CASSTRPGIDTEAFF. CDR3 DNA sequence: TGTGCCAGCAGCACTCGGCCAGGGATAGACACTGAAGCTTTCTTT.

The chain employs TRBV14 and TRBJ1-5; weak D call: TRBD1 (6 bases). Germline V gene data show CDR1 as SGHDN and CDR2 as FVKESK. CDR3 length: 15 amino acids. The germline V and J ends were trimmed by 4 bases and 4 bases, with 14 bases remaining between them. The CDR3 sequence is CASSPRGAGNQPQHF. The CDR3 DNA follows: TGTGCCAGCAGCCCTCGGGGGGCTGGAAATCAGCCCCAGCATTTT.